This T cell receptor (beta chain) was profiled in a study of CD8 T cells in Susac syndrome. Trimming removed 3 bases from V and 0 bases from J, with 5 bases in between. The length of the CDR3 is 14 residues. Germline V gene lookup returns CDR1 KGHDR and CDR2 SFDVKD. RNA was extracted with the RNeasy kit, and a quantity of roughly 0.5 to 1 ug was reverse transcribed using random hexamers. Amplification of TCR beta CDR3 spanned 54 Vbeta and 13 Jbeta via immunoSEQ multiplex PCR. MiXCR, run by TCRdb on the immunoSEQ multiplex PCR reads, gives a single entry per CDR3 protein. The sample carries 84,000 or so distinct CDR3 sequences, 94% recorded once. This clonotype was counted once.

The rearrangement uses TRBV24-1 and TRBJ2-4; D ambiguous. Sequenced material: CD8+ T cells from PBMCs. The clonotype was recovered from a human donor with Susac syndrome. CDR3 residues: CATSDGIAKNIQYF. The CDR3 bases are TGTGCCACCAGTGATGGAATAGCCAAAAACATTCAGTACTTC.